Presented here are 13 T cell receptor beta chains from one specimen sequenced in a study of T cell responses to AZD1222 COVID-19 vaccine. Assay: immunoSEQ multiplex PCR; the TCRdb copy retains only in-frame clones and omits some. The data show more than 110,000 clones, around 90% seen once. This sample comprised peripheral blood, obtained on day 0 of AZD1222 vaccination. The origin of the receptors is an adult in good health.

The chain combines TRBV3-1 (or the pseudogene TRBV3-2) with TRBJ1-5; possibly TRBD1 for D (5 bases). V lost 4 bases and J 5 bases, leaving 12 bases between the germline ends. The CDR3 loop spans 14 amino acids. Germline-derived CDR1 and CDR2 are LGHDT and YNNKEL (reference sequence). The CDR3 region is CASSPGSGYQPQHF. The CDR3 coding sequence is TGTGCCAGCAGCCCTGGCTCAGGGTATCAGCCCCAGCATTTT.

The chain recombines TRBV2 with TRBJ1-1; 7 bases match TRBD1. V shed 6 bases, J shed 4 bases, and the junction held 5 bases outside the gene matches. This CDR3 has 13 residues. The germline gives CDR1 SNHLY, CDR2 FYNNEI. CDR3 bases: TGTGCCAGCAGGGCGACAGGGCTCACTGAAGCTTTCTTT. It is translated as CASRATGLTEAFF.

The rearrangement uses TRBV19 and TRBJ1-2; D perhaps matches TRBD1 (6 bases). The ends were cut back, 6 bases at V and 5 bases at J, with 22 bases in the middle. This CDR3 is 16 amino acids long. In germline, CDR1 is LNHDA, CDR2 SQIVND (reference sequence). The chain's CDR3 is CASRPDSTGPRYGYTF. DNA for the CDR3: TGTGCCAGTAGGCCAGACTCGACAGGCCCGAGGTATGGCTACACCTTC.

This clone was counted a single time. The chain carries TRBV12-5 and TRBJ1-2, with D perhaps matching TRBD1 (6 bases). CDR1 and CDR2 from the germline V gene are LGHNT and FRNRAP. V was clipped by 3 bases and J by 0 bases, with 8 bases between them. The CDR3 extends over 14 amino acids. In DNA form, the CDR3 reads TGTGCTAGTGGTTTTGGGACAACTAACTATGGCTACACCTTC. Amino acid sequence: CASGFGTTNYGYTF.

The chain's CDR3 is CATSDVTESYEQYF. The CDR3 DNA sequence: TGTGCCACCAGTGATGTGACAGAATCCTACGAGCAGTACTTC. The chain couples TRBV24-1 to TRBJ2-7; D may be TRBD1 (5 bases). CDR1 and CDR2 from the germline V gene are KGHDR and SFDVKD. Trimming took off 3 bases at V and 1 base at J, with 9 bases between the two ends. CDR3 length: 14 residues.

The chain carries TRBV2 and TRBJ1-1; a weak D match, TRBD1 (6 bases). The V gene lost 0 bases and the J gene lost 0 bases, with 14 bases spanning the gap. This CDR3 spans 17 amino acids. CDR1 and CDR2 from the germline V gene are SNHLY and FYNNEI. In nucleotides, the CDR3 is TGTGCCAGCAGTGAAGCATCATTGGGGGCTGTGAACACTGAAGCTTTCTTT. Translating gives CASSEASLGAVNTEAFF.

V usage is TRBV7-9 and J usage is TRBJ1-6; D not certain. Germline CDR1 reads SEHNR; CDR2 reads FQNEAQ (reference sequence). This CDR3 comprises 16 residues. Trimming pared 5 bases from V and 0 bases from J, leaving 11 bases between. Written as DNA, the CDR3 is TGTGCCAGCAGCCCACCAATTCCCTCCTATAATTCACCCCTCCACTTT. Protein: CASSPPIPSYNSPLHF.

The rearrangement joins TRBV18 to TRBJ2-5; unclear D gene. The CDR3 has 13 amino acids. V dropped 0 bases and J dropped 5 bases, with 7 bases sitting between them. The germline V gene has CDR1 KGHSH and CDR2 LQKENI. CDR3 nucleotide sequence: TGTGCCAGCTCACCACCGAACGATGAGACCCAGTACTTC. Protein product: CASSPPNDETQYF.

CDR3 residues: CASSFGRANTGELFF. The CDR3 region has the DNA TGTGCCAGCAGTTTCGGGCGGGCCAACACCGGGGAGCTGTTTTTT. The V and J genes are TRBV28 and TRBJ2-2; the D gene is possibly TRBD2 (5 bases). Germline values: CDR1 MDHEN, CDR2 SYDVKM. The V end lost 3 bases, the J end lost 2 bases, and 10 bases lay between the germline ends. This CDR3 contains 15 residues.

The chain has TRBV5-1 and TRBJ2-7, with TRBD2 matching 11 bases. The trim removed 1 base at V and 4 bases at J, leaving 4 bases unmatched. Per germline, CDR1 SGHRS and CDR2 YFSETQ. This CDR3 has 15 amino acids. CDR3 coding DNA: TGCGCCAGCAGCTTGACTAGCGGGAGTACGTACGAGCAGTACTTC. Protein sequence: CASSLTSGSTYEQYF.

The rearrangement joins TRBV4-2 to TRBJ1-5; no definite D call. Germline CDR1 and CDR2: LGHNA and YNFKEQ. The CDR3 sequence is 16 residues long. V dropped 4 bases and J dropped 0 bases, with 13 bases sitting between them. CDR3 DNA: TGTGCCAGCAGCCTCTATCTGGCCCTTAGCAATCAGCCCCAGCATTTT. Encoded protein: CASSLYLALSNQPQHF.

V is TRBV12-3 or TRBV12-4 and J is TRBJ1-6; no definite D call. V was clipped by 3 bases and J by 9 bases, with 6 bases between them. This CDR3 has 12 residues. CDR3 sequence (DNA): TGTGCCAGCAGTTTGTGGCCTTCACCCCTCCACTTT. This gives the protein CASSLWPSPLHF.

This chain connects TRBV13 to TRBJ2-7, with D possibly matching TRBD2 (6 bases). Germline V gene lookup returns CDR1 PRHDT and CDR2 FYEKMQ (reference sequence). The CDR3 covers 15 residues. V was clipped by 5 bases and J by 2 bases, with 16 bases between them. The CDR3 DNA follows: TGTGCCAGCAGCGTCGGGGGTACCCAGCCCTACGAGCAGTACTTC. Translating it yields CASSVGGTQPYEQYF.